The 6 T cell receptor beta chains below come from one sample, sequenced in a study of regulatory T cells in long-lasting Graves disease. The time point denotes: newly diagnosed GD, antithyroid drugs for less than 3 months. Scientists built the TCR library using RNA that was extracted from PBMCs. CDR3 regions were amplified by Arm-PCR using iRepertoire HTBI primers to build TCR beta libraries. TCRdb re-derived calls from the multiplex PCR reads in MiXCR, one entry per CDR3 protein. The table has 400,000 to 500,000 distinct CDR3 sequences, 16% seen once. Separately, the same data were catalogued under a study of T cells in Graves' hyperthyroidism and ophthalmopathy.

The source was peripheral blood mononuclear cells (PBMCs), collected at new diagnosis, from a patient treated with antithyroid drugs. These receptors came from a woman between 25 and 40 years old with Graves disease.

This clonotype was observed many times. The rearrangement links TRBV28 to TRBJ2-4; D not resolved. V was clipped by 5 bases and J by 0 bases, with 14 bases between them. Germline lookup yields CDR1 MDHEN and CDR2 SYDVKM. The CDR3 has 16 amino acids. The CDR3 sequence: CASSGPPSAAKNIQYF. CDR3 nucleotide sequence: TGTGCCAGCAGTGGACCTCCCTCGGCAGCCAAAAACATTCAGTACTTC. The full variable domain, rest sourced from reference TRBV28 and TRBJ2-4, is DVKVTQSSRYLVKRTGEKVFLECVQDMDHENMFWYRQDPGLGLRLIYFSYDVKMKEKGDIPEGYSVSREKKERFSLILESASTNQTSMYLCASSGPPSAAKNIQYFGAGTRLSVL.

Details on this clonotype: A far larger clone is one nucleotide away, so this likely arose from a read error. The rearrangement joins TRBV7-8 to TRBJ2-5, with 11 bases matching TRBD2. The CDR3 is made up of 16 amino acids. J gave up 11 bases and V 7 bases, and 18 bases lay outside the gene matches. Germline-derived CDR1 and CDR2 are SGHVS and FQNEAQ. CDR3 sequence reads: CASKNSGRGSYNEQYF. In DNA, the CDR3 is TGTGCCAGCAAGAATAGCGGGAGGGGATCCTACAATGAGCAGTACTTC.

As to this clonotype: A much larger clone differs from this one at a single base, so this may be a read error. This sequence joins TRBV10-3 and TRBJ1-1; no firm D call. CDR3 size: 12 residues. V lost 5 bases to trimming and J lost 5 bases, with 9 bases between them. Per the germline V gene, CDR1 is ENHRY and CDR2 is SYGVKD. The CDR3 spells CAISSGRTEAFF. DNA of the CDR3: TGTGCCATCAGTTCTGGTCGGACTGAAGCTTTCTTT.

This clonotype was counted a few times. This chain links TRBV20-1 with TRBJ1-1; D remains ambiguous. This CDR3 region has 15 residues. V dropped 6 bases and J dropped 7 bases, with 24 bases sitting between them. Per germline, CDR1 DFQATT and CDR2 SNEGSKA (reference sequence). The CDR3, as DNA: TGCAGTGCGGCCTCAACCGCCAGGAAATTGGATGAAGCTTTCTTT. Residues: CSAASTARKLDEAFF.

This clonotype was detected only a few times. The chain links TRBV6-1 to TRBJ2-3; no definite D call. Per germline, CDR1 MNHNS and CDR2 SASEGT. V was shortened by 2 bases and J by 2 bases, with 11 bases between the two germline ends. There are 15 residues in the CDR3. The CDR3 sequence is CASSERNRNTDTQYF. DNA for the CDR3: TGTGCCAGCAGTGAAAGGAACAGAAACACAGATACGCAGTATTTT.

This clonotype was counted ten times or more. The chain recombines TRBV28 with TRBJ2-1; 12 bases agree with TRBD2. The CDR3 is 14 amino acids. Germline V lookup: CDR1 MDHEN, CDR2 SYDVKM. Trimming removed 6 bases from V and 9 bases from J; junction bases left unmatched: 6. The CDR3 is CASRSGLAGSEQFF. The CDR3 region has the DNA TGTGCCAGCAGGTCGGGACTAGCGGGCAGTGAGCAGTTCTTC.